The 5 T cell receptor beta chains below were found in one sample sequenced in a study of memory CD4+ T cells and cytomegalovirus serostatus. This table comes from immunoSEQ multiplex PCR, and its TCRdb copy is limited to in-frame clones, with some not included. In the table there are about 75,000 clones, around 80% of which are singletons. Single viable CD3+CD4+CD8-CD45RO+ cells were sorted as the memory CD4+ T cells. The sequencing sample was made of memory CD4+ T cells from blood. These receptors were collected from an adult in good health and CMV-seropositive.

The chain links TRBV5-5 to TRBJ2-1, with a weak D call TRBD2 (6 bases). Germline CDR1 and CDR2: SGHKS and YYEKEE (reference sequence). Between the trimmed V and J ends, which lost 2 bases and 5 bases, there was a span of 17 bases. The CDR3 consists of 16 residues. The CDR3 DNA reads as TGTGCCAGCAGCTTCAGGAAAAACCCGGGAGACAATGAGCAGTTCTTC. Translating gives CASSFRKNPGDNEQFF.

CDR3 sequence (DNA): TGTGCCAGCAGCTTGGGAGGGAGTAATGAAAAACTGTTTTTT. It codes for CASSLGGSNEKLFF. The chain uses TRBV11-3 and TRBJ1-4; unclear D gene. The length of the CDR3 is 14 residues. V was pared by 3 bases and J by 4 bases, with 9 bases between. CDR1 is SGHNT and CDR2 is YENEEA in the germline V gene.

The CDR3 sequence: CASSESGATEAFF. CDR3 nucleotides: TGCGCCAGCAGTGAGTCGGGGGCCACTGAAGCTTTCTTT. V is TRBV10-2 and J is TRBJ1-1, with D maybe TRBD1 (6 bases). Germline CDR1 is WSHSY and CDR2 is SAAADI. The V end lost 0 bases, the J end lost 4 bases, and 6 bases lay between the germline ends. This CDR3 contains 13 residues.

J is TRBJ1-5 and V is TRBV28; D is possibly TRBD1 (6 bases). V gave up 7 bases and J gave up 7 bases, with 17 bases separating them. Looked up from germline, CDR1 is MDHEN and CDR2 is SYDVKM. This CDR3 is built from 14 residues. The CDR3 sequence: CASTLGGGRQPQHF. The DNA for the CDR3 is TGTGCCAGCACCTTAGGGGGAGGAAGGCAGCCCCAGCATTTT. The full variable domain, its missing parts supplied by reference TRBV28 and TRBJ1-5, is DVKVTQSSRYLVKRTGEKVFLECVQDMDHENMFWYRQDPGLGLRLIYFSYDVKMKEKGDIPEGYSVSREKKERFSLILESASTNQTSMYLCASTLGGGRQPQHFGDGTRLSIL.

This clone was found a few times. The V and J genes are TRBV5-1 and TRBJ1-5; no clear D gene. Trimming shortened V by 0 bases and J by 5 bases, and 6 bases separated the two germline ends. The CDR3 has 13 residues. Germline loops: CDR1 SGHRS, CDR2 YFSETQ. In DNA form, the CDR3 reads TGCGCCAGCAGCTTGGGGTACGATCAGCCCCAGCATTTT. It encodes CASSLGYDQPQHF. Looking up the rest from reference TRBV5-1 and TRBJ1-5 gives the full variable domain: KAGVTQTPRYLIKTRGQQVTLSCSPISGHRSVSWYQQTPGQGLQFLFEYFSETQRNKGNFPGRFSGRQFSNSRSEMNVSTLELGDSALYLCASSLGYDQPQHFGDGTRLSIL.